What follows is one TCR beta chain and its context. Its target is not known. The record originates from a study of blood T cells in healthy people across ages. General study results and limits: Comparison with aged donors showed that long-lived donors had more naive CD4+ cells and higher diversity. Estimates of total diversity, which came from one million sequenced T cells, were considered to be underestimates.

The use of a sample-barcoded 5' primer and a J-beta primer mix characterized a second PCR of roughly 6 to 12 cycles. Sequencing of every sample gave 2.5 million or more CDR3-containing paired-end reads. MiXCR, run by TCRdb on the 5' RACE reads, gives a single entry per CDR3 protein. The sample contains around 1,100,000 distinct CDR3 sequences, about two fifths of which appear only once. Staff drew roughly 10 milliliters of peripheral blood from each donor. V shed 2 bases and J shed 6 bases, with 12 bases lying between them. This CDR3 comprises 14 residues. Per the germline V gene, CDR1 is SGDLS and CDR2 is YYNGEE.

The specimen sequenced was blood. This sequence originates from a man younger than 35 in good health. The chain combines TRBV9 with TRBJ2-1, with D unclear. In nucleotides, the CDR3 is TGTGCCAGCAGCGTCTCGACCCAAAGCAATGAGCAGTTCTTC. As protein: CASSVSTQSNEQFF.